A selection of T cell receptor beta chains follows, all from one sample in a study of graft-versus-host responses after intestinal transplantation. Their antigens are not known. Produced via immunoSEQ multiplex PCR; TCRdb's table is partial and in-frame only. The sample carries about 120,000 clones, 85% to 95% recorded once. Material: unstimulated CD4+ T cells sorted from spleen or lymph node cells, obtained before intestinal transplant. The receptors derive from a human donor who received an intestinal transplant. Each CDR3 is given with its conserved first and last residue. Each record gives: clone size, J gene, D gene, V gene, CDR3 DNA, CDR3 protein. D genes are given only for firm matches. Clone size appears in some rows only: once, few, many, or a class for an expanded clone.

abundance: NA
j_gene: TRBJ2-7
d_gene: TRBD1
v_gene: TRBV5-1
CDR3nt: TGCGCCAGCAGTAGTGGGGACAGTCAGAGCGAGCAGTACTTC
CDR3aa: CASSSGDSQSEQYF

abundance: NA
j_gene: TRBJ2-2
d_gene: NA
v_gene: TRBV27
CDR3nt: TGTGCCAGCAGTTCATCCAGCACCACCGGGGAGCTGTTTTTT
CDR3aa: CASSSSSTTGELFF

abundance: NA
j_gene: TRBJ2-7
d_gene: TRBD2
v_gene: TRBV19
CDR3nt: TGTGCCAGTAGTGCGAGGACTAGCGGAAAGGACGAGCAGTACTTC
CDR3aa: CASSARTSGKDEQYF

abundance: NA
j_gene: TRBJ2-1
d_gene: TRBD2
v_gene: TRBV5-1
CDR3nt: TGCGCCAGCAGCTTACAGGGGACTAGCGGGAGCGACAATGAGCAGTTCTTC
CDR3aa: CASSLQGTSGSDNEQFF

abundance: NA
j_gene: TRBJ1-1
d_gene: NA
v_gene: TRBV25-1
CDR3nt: TGTGCCAGCAGTGAGAGGGGGAGGGGGATGAACACTGAAGCTTTCTTT
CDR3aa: CASSERGRGMNTEAFF

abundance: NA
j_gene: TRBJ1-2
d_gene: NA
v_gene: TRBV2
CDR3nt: TGTGCCAGCAGACCTCCCAGGACCGATGGCTACACCTTC
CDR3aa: CASRPPRTDGYTF

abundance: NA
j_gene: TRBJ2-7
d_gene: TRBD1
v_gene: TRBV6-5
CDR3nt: TGTGCCAGCCGGGACAGCCCGGCCTACGAGCAGTACTTC
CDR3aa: CASRDSPAYEQYF

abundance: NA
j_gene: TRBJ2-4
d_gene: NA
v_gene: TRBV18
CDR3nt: TGTGCCAGCTCACCATGGGGGGTCGGGGCTGCCAAAAACATTCAGTACTTC
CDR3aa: CASSPWGVGAAKNIQYF

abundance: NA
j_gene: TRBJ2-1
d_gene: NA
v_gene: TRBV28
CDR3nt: TGTGCCAGCAGTCCCCCCAGCGGTGAGCAGTTCTTC
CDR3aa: CASSPPSGEQFF

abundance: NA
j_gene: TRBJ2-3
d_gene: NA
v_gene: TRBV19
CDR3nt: TGTGCCAGTAGTCTGGACAGTAGCACAGATACGCAGTATTTT
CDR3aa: CASSLDSSTDTQYF

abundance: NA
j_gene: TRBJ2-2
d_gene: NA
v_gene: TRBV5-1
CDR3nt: TGCGCCAGCAGCTTGGAAACTTCGAACACCGGGGAGCTGTTTTTT
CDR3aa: CASSLETSNTGELFF

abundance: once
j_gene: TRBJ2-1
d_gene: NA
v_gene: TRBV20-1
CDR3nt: TGCAGTGCGGGGGAGCTCAATGAGCAGTTCTTC
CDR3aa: CSAGELNEQFF

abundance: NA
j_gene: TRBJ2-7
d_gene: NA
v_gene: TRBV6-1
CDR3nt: TGTGCCAGCAGTGGGGGCTACTCTTACGAGCAGTACTTC
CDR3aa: CASSGGYSYEQYF

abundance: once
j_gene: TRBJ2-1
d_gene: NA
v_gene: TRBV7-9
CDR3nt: TGTGCCAGCAGCTTGTCGGAGGGAGTTTACAATGAGCAGTTCTTC
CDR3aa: CASSLSEGVYNEQFF

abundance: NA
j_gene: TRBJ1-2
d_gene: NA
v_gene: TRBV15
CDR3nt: TGTGCCACCAGCAGAGACAATACAGGAAGGTATGGCTACACCTTC
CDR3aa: CATSRDNTGRYGYTF

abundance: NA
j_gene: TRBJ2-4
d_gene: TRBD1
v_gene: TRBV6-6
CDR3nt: TGTGCCAGCAGCCAGGGACAGTGGGAGAGAAACATTCAGTACTTC
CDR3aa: CASSQGQWERNIQYF

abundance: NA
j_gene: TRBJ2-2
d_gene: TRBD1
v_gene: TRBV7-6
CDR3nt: TGTGCCAGCAGCTCCCTACAGGGGGGCACCGGGGAGCTGTTTTTT
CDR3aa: CASSSLQGGTGELFF

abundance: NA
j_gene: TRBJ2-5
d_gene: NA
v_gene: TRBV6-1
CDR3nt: TGTGCCAGTAGTGAATTTGGTGGGAGCCAAGAGACCCAGTACTTC
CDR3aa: CASSEFGGSQETQYF

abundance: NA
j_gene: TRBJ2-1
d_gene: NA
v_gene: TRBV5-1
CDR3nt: TGCGCCAGCAGCTTGGGGAACAATGAGCAGTTCTTC
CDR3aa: CASSLGNNEQFF

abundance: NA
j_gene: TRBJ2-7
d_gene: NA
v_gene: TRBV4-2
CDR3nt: TGTGCCAACAGACAAGGACCGGACGTAACCTACGAGCAGTACTTC
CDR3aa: CANRQGPDVTYEQYF

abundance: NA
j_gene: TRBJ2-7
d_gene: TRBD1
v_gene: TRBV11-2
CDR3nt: TGTGCCAGCAGCCCCCTCCGTGGGACAGGGCTATACGAGCAGTACTTC
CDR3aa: CASSPLRGTGLYEQYF

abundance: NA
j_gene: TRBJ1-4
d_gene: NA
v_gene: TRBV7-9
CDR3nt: TGTGCCAGCAGCTTAGGGCTGGCAGGCCCTAATGAAAAACTGTTTTTT
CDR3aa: CASSLGLAGPNEKLFF

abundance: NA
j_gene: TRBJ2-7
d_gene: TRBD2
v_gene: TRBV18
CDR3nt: TGTGCCAGCTCACTGGGAGCGGGAGTAGGCGAGCAGTACTTC
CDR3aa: CASSLGAGVGEQYF

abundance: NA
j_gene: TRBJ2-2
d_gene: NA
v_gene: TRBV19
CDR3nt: TGTGCCAGCCGACCAGGGGGGAGCACCGGGGAGCTGTTTTTT
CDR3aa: CASRPGGSTGELFF

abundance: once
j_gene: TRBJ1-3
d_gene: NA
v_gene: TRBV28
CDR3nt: TGTGCCAGCACTCTGCCGGGGCTCTCTGGAAACACCATATATTTT
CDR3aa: CASTLPGLSGNTIYF

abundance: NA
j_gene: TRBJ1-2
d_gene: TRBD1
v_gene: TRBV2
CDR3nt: TGTGCCACCGCCGGGACAGGGGGATATGGCTACACCTTC
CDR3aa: CATAGTGGYGYTF

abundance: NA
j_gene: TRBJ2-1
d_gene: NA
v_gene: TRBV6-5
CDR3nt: TGTGCCAGCACCAAAAGGGATGAGCAGTTCTTC
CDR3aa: CASTKRDEQFF

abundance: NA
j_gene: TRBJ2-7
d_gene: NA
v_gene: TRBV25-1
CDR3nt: TGTGCCAGCTCAGTGAATAAGGGGCGGGGAGGCTACGAGCAGTACTTC
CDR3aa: CASSVNKGRGGYEQYF

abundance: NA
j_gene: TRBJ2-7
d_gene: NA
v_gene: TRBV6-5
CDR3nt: TGTGCCAGCAGGGACGCCGGGACGTACGAGCAGTACTTC
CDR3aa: CASRDAGTYEQYF

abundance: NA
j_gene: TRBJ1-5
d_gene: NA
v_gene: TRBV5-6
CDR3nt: TGTGCCAGCAGCTTTTTGGGGGCGGTAGGCCAGCCCCAGCATTTT
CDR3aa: CASSFLGAVGQPQHF

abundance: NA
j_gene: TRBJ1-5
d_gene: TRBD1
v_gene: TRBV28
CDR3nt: TGTGCCAGCAGTTCCGCCGGGACAGGTAATAGCAATCAGCCCCAGCATTTT
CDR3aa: CASSSAGTGNSNQPQHF

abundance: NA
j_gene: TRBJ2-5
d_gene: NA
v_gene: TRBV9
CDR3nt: TGTGCCAGCAGCGTAAAGGGGGGGACTGTACAAGAGACCCAGTACTTC
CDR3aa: CASSVKGGTVQETQYF

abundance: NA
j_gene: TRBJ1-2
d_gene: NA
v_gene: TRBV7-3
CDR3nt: TGTGCCAGCAGCGGAGAGGGAGGGTATGGCTACACCTTC
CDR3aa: CASSGEGGYGYTF

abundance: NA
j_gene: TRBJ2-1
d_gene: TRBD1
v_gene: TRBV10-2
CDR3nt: TGCGCCAGCAGCCCGACCGGGACAGGGTCGGTTGAGCAGTTCTTC
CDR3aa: CASSPTGTGSVEQFF

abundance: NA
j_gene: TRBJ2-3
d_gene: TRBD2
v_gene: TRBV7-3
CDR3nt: TGTGCCAGCAGCTTTTCCGGACTAGCGGGGCCCACAGATACGCAGTATTTT
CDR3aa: CASSFSGLAGPTDTQYF

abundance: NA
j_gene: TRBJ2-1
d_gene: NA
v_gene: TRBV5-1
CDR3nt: TGCGCCAGCGGCAAGGTAGCTGGCCTCTACAATGAGCAGTTCTTC
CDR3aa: CASGKVAGLYNEQFF

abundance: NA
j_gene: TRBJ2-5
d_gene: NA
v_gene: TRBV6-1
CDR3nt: TGTGCCAGCAGTGAAGCGCTATGGGCTAGCCAAGAGACCCAGTACTTC
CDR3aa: CASSEALWASQETQYF

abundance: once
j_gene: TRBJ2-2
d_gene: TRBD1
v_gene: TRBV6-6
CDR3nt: TGTGCCAGCAGTTACCAGGGGGCGAACACCGGGGAGCTGTTTTTT
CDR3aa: CASSYQGANTGELFF

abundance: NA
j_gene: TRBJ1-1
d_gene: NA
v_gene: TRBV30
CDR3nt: TGTGCCTTCAAGGGTAGCACTGAAGCTTTCTTT
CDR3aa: CAFKGSTEAFF

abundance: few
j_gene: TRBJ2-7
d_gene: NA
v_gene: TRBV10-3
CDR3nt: TGTGCCATCAGTGAGGGGAGTGGAGAGCAGTACTTC
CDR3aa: CAISEGSGEQYF

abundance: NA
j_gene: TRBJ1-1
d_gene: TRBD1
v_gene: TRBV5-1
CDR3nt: TGCGCCAGCGGACCGGACAGGCTGAACACTGAAGCTTTCTTT
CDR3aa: CASGPDRLNTEAFF

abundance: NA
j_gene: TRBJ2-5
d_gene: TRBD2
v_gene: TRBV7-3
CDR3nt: TGTGCCAGCAGCCGAACGAGCGGGACTCAAGAGACCCAGTACTTC
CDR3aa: CASSRTSGTQETQYF

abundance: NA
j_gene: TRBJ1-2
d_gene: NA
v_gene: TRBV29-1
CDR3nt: TGCAGCGTTGAGTCAGGGGCTGGCTACACCTTC
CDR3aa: CSVESGAGYTF

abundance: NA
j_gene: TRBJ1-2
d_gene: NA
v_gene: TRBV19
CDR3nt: TGTGCCAGTAGTAGGAGCGCCGCTGGCTACACCTTC
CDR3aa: CASSRSAAGYTF

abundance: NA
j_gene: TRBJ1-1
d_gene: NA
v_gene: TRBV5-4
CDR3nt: TGTGCCAGCAGCGGGTGGGGGGCCCCTCGGCTTAGGAACACTGAAGCTTTCTTT
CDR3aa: CASSGWGAPRLRNTEAFF

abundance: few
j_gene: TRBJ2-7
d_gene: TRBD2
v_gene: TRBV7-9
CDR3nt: TGTGCCAGCAGCCGCACGGGGGGACTTAAGTACTTC
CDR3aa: CASSRTGGLKYF

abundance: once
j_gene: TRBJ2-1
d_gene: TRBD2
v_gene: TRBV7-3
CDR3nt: TGTGCCAGCAGCTCACTAGCGGGGACCTACAATGAGCAGTTCTTC
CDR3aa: CASSSLAGTYNEQFF

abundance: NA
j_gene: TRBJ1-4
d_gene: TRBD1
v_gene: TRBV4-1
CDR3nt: TGCGCCAGCAGCCAATCACCGGGACAGGGGGGTGAAAAACTGTTTTTT
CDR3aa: CASSQSPGQGGEKLFF

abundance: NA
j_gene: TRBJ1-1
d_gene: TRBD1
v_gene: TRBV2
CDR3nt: TGTGCCAGCAGACCCACAGGGGTCGCTGAAGCTTTCTTT
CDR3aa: CASRPTGVAEAFF